This T cell receptor beta chain derives from a study of chemoradiotherapy in HPV16-positive cancers (dated 2022 in TCRdb). For the study in its entirety: Using functional T-cell assays on cells from a couple of HPV16-positive patients, the researchers defined candidate HPV-specific T-cell clones and common TCR motifs. The study set out to ask whether T-cell immunity against the HPV oncoproteins E6 and E7 changes over the course of chemoradiotherapy and whether that immunity affects survival. The candidate HPV-specific TCRs and motifs were subsequently tracked in TCR repertoires obtained from some 90 patients with HPV-related cancers.

Study-level results and caveats: The functional definition of HPV-specific T cells came from only a couple of HPV16-positive patients, and the survival association was reported for HPV16-positive patients. In HPV16-positive patients, expansion of HPV-responsive T cells during chemoradiotherapy was associated with improved recurrence-free survival. Expansion of candidate HPV-specific clones and E7-related TCR motifs was observed in the tumor microenvironment during treatment, whereas no such expansion was observed for non-HPV-specific T cells.

CDR1 and CDR2 were assigned from the germline V gene as SGHDN and FVKESK. V is reduced by 0 bases and J by 8 bases, leaving a spacing of 10 bases between them. The CDR3 measures 13 amino acids from cysteine to phenylalanine. The kept DNA is CDR3 alone, 39 bases in frame from the first base. As to this clone: Its antigen is unknown. No much larger clone is present one base from it, and per-base qualities are unavailable.

Library preparation employed the immunoSEQ multiplex PCR assay. TCRdb's version of the immuneACCESS table is confined to in-frame rearrangements and falls short of the full clone set. An unresolved V gene accounts for under half of the shortfall where checked; the remainder is of unknown origin. The sample includes 15,000 to 20,000 clones, with roughly 89% observed a single time. More than 2% of the sample lies in the top ten. Because repertoires were sampled repeatedly during chemoradiotherapy, clonal expansion in the tumor microenvironment could be followed. The sequences come from blood, collected from a patient who underwent chemoradiotherapy. This clonotype was obtained from a human donor with HPV-associated anogenital cancer. Recombination connected TRBV14 to TRBJ1-1; no D gene can be assigned with confidence. The CDR3 here reads CASSQEWRREAFF. Read as DNA, the sequence is TGTGCCAGCAGCCAAGAATGGAGGAGGGAAGCTTTCTTT.